This TCR beta chain came from a study of blood T cell repertoires in COVID-19. About the research overall: PBMCs, B-cell-depleted T cells, or T cells were the source of the cDNA or gDNA that made up the material.

CDR1 is MDHEN and CDR2 is SYDVKM in the germline V gene. Trimming took 2 bases from V and 3 from J; bases not matched to a gene: 7. The length of the CDR3 is 16 residues. The table came from immunoSEQ multiplex PCR; TCRdb's copy has only in-frame clones and leaves some out. The table lists approximately 210,000 clones, roughly 90% of them singletons. The TCR originated in a man aged 70-80 years with acute or convalescent COVID-19. The specimen sequenced was peripheral blood. The chain couples TRBV28 to TRBJ2-7; the match to TRBD2 covers 10 bases. The CDR3 here is CASSLLTSGIFYEQYF. In DNA, the CDR3 is TGTGCCAGCAGTTTACTTACTAGCGGGATATTCTACGAGCAGTACTTC.